Below, 9 T cell receptor beta chains from the same sample are listed, as sequenced in a study of cytomegalovirus exposure and HLA in healthy donors. In the PCR, 60 Vbeta and 13 Jbeta primers were used. Libraries were prepared by immunoSEQ multiplex PCR; TCRdb keeps only in-frame clonotypes and omits some of them. This sample has some 130,000 clones, with around four fifths found just once. Sequenced sample: PBMCs. The receptors were sampled from a human donor in good health.

A note on this clone: The conserved closing phenylalanine or tryptophan is absent in this CDR3, likely reflecting a read error. The limits of the CDR3 on the DNA are not certain, so only TCRdb's listed CDR3 is given. V and J are TRBV6-6 and TRBJ1-2; the table names TRBD1, a call not compared with the DNA. Germline V gene lookup returns CDR1 MNHNY and CDR2 SVGAGI (reference sequence). The CDR3 spans 14 amino acids, including both terminal residues. CDR3 sequence reads: CASSYDQQGARNGL.

Regarding this clone: The germline gene is not matched at one end of the junction; a read error may be the cause. The V call is TRBV5-1, the J call TRBJ1-2, with 8 bases aligning to TRBD1. The CDR3 has 17 amino acids. Per germline, CDR1 SGHRS and CDR2 YFSETQ. The chain's CDR3 is CASSLEGQAIRNYGYTF. The CDR3 DNA sequence: TGCGCTAGCAGCTTGGAGGGACAGGCTATTCGAAACTATGGCTACACCTTC.

This chain joins TRBV10-3 and TRBJ1-2, with TRBD1 matching 7 bases. The CDR3 is 13 amino acids. The V and J ends lost 7 bases and 4 bases, in that order; junction bases with no gene match: 6. Germline V CDR1 and CDR2: ENHRY, SYGVKD. CDR3 sequence: CAINGQDLYGYTF. CDR3 in DNA: TGTGCCATCAACGGACAGGACCTCTATGGCTACACCTTC.

The CDR3 reads CASETPGLAGVRAKNIQYF. CDR3 bases: TGTGCCAGCGAAACACCGGGACTAGCGGGGGTGAGGGCCAAAAACATTCAGTACTTC. The V and J genes are TRBV2 and TRBJ2-4; 14 bases agree with TRBD2. V was clipped by 8 bases and J by 1 base; unmatched bases: 13. CDR1 SNHLY and CDR2 FYNNEI come from the germline V gene. This CDR3 comprises 19 residues.

This CDR3 is CASSQRQGDYGYTF. In DNA form, the CDR3 reads TGTGCCAGCTCACAGAGACAGGGGGACTATGGCTACACCTTC. J is TRBJ1-2 and V is TRBV18, with 9 nucleotides matching TRBD1. The CDR3 extends over 14 amino acids. Germline V gene sequence: CDR1 KGHSH, CDR2 LQKENI. J was trimmed by 3 bases and V by 4 bases; bases with no gene match: 3.

The rearrangement uses TRBV10-3 and TRBJ2-7, with 13 bases that match TRBD2. J lost 11 bases, V lost 3 bases, and 4 bases had no gene match. CDR3 length equals 13 residues. Germline values: CDR1 ENHRY, CDR2 SYGVKD. CDR3 protein: CAISETSGGVEYF. CDR3 nucleotides: TGTGCCATCAGTGAAACTAGCGGGGGGGTTGAGTACTTC.

The chain couples TRBV25-1 to TRBJ1-6; D call uncertain. Germline CDR1 reads MGHDK; CDR2 reads SYGVNS. V was cut by 8 bases and J by 7 bases, with 15 bases left in between. The CDR3 extends over 14 amino acids. The CDR3 spells CASGSSGANSPLHF. The CDR3 DNA reads TGTGCCAGCGGCAGCTCGGGTGCCAATTCACCCCTCCACTTT.

This chain links TRBV29-1 with TRBJ2-1; a possible D gene is TRBD2 (6 bases). Germline assignment: CDR1 SQVTM and CDR2 ANQGSEA. The length of the CDR3 is 10 residues. The V gene lost 7 bases and the J gene lost 10 bases, with 11 bases spanning the gap. In DNA, the CDR3 is TGCAGCGCAACGGGGGTCGAGCAGTTCTTC. It specifies CSATGVEQFF.

The genes are TRBV15 and TRBJ2-3; possibly TRBD1 for D (5 bases). Trimming removed 1 base from V and 4 bases from J, with 12 bases in between. CDR3 length: 15 residues. CDR1 and CDR2 (germline): LNHNV, YYDKDF (reference sequence). The CDR3 reads CATSRAGNFADTQYF. DNA of the CDR3: TGTGCCACCAGCAGAGCAGGGAATTTCGCAGATACGCAGTATTTT.